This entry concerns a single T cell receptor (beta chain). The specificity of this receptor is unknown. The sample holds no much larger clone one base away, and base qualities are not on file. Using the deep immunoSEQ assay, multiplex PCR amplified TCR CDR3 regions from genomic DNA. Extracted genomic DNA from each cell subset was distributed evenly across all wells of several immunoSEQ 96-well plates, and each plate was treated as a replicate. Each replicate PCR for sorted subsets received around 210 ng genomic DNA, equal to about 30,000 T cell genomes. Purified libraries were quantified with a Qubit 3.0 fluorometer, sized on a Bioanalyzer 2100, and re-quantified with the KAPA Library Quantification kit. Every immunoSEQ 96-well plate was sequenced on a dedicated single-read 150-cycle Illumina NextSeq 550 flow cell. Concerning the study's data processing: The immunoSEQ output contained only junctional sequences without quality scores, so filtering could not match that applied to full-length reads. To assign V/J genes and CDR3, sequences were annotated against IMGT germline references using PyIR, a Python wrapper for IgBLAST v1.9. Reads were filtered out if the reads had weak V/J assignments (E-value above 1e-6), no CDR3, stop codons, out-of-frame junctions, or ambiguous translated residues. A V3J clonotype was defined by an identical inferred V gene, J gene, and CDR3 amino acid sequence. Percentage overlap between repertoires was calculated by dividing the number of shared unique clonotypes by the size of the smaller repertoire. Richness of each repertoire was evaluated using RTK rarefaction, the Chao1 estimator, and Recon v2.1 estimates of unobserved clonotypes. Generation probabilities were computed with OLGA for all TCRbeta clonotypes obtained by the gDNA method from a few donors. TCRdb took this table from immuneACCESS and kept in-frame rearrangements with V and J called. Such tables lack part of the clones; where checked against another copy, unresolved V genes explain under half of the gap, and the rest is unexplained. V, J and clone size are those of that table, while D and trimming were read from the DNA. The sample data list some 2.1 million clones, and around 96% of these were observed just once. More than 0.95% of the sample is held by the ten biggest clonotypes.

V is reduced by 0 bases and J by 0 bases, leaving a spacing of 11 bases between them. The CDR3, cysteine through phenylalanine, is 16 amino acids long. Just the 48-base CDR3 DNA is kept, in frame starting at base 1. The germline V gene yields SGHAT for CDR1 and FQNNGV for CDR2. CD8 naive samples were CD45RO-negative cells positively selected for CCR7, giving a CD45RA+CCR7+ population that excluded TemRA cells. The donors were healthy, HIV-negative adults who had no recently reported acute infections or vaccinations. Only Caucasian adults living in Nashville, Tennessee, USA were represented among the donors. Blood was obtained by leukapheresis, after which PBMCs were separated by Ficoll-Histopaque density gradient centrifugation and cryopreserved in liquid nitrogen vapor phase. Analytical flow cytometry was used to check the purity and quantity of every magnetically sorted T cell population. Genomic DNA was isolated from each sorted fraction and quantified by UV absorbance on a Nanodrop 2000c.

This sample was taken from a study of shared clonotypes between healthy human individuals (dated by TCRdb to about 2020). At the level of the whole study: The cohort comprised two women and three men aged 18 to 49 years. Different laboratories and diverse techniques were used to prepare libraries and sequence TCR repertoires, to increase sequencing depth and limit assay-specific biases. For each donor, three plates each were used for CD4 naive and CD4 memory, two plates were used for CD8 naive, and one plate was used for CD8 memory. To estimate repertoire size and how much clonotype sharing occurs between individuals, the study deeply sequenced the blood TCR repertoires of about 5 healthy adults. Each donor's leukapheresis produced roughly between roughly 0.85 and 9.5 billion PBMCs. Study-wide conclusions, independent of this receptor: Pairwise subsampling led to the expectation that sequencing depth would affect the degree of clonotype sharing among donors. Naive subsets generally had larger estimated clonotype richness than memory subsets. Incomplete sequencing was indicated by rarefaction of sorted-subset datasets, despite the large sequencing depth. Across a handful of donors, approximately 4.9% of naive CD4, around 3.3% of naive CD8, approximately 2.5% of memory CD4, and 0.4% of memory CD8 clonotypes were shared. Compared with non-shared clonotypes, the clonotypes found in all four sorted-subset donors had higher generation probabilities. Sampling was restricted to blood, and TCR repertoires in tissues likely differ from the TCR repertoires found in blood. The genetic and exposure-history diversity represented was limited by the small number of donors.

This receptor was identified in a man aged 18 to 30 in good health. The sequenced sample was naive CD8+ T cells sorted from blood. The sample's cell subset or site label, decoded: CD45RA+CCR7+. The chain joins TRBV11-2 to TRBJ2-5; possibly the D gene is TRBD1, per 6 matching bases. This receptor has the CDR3 CASSLEGRGYQETQYF. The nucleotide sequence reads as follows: TGTGCCAGCAGCTTAGAGGGAAGGGGGTACCAAGAGACCCAGTACTTC.